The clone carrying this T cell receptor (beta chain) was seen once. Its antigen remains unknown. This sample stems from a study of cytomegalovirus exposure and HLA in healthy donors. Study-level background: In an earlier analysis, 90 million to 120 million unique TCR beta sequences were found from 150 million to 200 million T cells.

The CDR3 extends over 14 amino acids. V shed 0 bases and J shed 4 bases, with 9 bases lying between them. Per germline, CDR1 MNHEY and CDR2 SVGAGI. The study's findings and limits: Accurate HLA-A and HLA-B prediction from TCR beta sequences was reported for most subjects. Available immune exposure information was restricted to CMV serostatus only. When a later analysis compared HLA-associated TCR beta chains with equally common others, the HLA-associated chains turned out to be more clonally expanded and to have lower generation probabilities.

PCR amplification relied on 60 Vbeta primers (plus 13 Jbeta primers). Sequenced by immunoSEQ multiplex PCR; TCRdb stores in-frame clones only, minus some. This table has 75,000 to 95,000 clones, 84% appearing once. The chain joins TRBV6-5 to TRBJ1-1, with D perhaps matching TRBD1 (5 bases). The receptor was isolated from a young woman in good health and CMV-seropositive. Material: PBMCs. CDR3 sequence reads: CASSYSSGITEAFF. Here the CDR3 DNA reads TGTGCCAGCAGTTACTCATCAGGGATCACTGAAGCTTTCTTT.